This record covers a single TCR beta chain. Likely a read error: the CDR3 ends without its conserved phenylalanine or tryptophan. Because the CDR3's place on the DNA is in doubt, the DNA is left out and the CDR3 is given as listed by TCRdb. TCRdb reprocessed the RT-PCR reads with MiXCR, giving one entry per CDR3 protein. In the table there are about 680,000 distinct CDR3 sequences, 14% of which are singletons. In germline, CDR1 is SGHAT, CDR2 FQDESV (reference sequence). The CDR3 has 13 residues if both end residues are counted. This clonotype originated in a female donor in good health, serving as a healthy control. This sequence joins TRBV11-1 and TRBJ2-3; the table's D call, TRBD2, was not checked against the DNA. Specimen: memory CD4+ T cells from blood. This CDR3 reads CASSSSAGEASFL.